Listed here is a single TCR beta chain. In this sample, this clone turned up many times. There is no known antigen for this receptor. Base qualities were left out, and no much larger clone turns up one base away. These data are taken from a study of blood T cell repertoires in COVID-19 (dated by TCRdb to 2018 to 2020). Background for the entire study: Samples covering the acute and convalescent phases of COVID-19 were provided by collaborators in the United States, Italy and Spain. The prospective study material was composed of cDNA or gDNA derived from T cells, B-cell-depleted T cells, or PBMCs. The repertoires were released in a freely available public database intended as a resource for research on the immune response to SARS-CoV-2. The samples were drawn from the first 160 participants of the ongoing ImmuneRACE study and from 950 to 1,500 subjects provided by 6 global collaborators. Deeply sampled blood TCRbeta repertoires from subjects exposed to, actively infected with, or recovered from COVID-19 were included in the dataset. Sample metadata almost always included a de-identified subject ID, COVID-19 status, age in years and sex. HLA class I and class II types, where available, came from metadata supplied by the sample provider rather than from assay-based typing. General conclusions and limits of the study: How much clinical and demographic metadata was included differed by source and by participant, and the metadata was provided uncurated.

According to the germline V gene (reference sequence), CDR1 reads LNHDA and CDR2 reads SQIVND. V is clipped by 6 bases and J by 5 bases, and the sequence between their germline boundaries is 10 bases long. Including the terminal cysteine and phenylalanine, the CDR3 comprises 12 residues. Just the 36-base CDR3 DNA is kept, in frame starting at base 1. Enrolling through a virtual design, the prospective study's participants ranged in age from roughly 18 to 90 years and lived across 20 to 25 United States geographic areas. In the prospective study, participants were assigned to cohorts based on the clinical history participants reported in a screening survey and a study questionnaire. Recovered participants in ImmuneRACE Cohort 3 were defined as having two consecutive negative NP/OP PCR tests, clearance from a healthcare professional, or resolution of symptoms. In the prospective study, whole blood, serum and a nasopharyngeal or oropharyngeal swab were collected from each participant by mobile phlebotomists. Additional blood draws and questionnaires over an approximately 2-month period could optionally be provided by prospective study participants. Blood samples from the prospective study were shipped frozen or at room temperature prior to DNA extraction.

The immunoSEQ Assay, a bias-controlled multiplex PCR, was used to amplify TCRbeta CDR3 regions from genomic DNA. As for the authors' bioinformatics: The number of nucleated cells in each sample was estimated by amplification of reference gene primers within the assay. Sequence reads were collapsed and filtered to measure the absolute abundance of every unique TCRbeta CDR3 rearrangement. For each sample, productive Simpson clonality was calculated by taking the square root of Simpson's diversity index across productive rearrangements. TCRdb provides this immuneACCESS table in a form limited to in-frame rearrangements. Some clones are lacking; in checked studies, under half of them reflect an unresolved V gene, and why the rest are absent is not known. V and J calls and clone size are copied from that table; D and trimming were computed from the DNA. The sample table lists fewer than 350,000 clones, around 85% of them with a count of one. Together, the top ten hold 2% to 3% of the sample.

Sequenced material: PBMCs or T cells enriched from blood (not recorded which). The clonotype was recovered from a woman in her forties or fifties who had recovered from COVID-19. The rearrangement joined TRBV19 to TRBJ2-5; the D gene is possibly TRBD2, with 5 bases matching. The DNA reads TGTGCCAGTAGCGCGGGCTCCGAGACCCAGTACTTC. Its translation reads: CASSAGSETQYF. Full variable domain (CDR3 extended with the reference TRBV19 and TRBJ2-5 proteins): DGGITQSPKYLFRKEGQNVTLSCEQNLNHDAMYWYRQDPGQGLRLIYYSQIVNDFQKGDIAEGYSVSREKKESFPLTVTSAQKNPTAFYLCASSAGSETQYFGPGTRLLVL.